This is a list of T cell receptor beta chains from one sample in a study of OX40 agonist ivuxolimab in advanced cancers. Sequencing used immunoSEQ multiplex PCR; TCRdb keeps in-frame clones, though not all of them. The sample includes 70,000 to 90,000 clones, about 90% seen only once; the top ten take roughly 8.4%. The input for sequencing was CD4+ or CD8+ T cells sorted from blood, taken in a trial of the OX40 agonist ivuxolimab. The receptors derive from an adult with an advanced solid tumor such as melanoma, head and neck, liver or kidney cancer. Each CDR3 is given with its conserved first and last residue. The D gene is left open where the match is weak. Clone sizes are given selectively: once, few, many, or a class where the clone is expanded.

j_gene | v_gene | abundance | d_gene | CDR3aa | CDR3nt
TRBJ1-1 | TRBV27 | . | . | CASSPTGGARTEAFF | TGTGCCAGCAGCCCTACTGGGGGGGCGCGCACTGAAGCTTTCTTT
TRBJ2-1 | TRBV5-1 | . | . | CASSGETYNEQFF | TGCGCCAGCAGCGGAGAAACCTACAATGAGCAGTTCTTC
TRBJ2-1 | TRBV6-5 | . | . | CASSTGGEQFF | TGTGCCAGCAGTACTGGAGGGGAGCAGTTCTTC
TRBJ2-2 | TRBV28 | . | . | CALRRQTGELFF | TGTGCCTTGCGCCGACAGACCGGGGAGCTGTTTTTT
TRBJ2-3 | TRBV28 | . | . | CASSPGLLTDTQYF | TGTGCCAGCAGCCCAGGACTACTCACAGATACGCAGTATTTT
TRBJ2-1 | TRBV6-5 | . | . | CASSYSGQFGEQFF | TGTGCCAGCAGTTACTCTGGCCAGTTTGGTGAGCAGTTCTTC
TRBJ2-1 | TRBV9 | . | TRBD1 | CASSPGGRTGWGEQFF | TGTGCCAGCAGCCCAGGAGGGAGGACAGGGTGGGGTGAGCAGTTCTTC
TRBJ1-6 | TRBV6-5 | . | TRBD1 | CASRPGTGVNSPLHF | TGTGCCAGCAGGCCCGGGACAGGGGTTAATTCACCCCTCCACTTT
TRBJ1-2 | TRBV4-2 | few | . | CASSQEAHPNYGYTF | TGTGCCAGCAGCCAAGAAGCCCATCCTAACTATGGCTACACCTTC
TRBJ1-6 | TRBV27 | . | . | CASKGRVRSPLHF | TGTGCCAGCAAGGGCAGGGTGCGTTCACCCCTCCACTTT
TRBJ2-3 | TRBV9 | . | . | CASSVVGTDTQYF | TGTGCCAGCAGCGTAGTTGGGACAGATACGCAGTATTTT
TRBJ2-3 | TRBV12-5 | . | . | CASGGGPRTDTQYF | TGTGCTAGTGGGGGAGGCCCTCGCACAGATACGCAGTATTTT
TRBJ1-2 | TRBV19 | . | . | CASSNGAQGYTF | TGTGCCAGTAGTAACGGGGCACAGGGCTACACCTTC
TRBJ1-2 | TRBV6-5 | . | . | CASSFPGYTF | TGTGCCAGCAGTTTTCCTGGCTACACCTTC
TRBJ1-5 | TRBV28 | once | . | CASSLGGYSNQPQHF | TGTGCCAGCAGTTTAGGGGGTTATAGCAATCAGCCCCAGCATTTT
TRBJ1-3 | TRBV9 | . | TRBD1 | CASSFNRDSSGNTIYF | TGTGCCAGCAGCTTCAACCGGGACAGCTCTGGAAACACCATATATTTT
TRBJ2-3 | TRBV5-6 | . | . | CASSFSPGVDTQYF | TGTGCCAGCAGCTTTTCACCAGGGGTGGATACGCAGTATTTT
TRBJ2-7 | TRBV6-1 | . | . | CASSLRQVRGEQYF | TGTGCCAGCAGTCTCCGGCAGGTGAGGGGCGAGCAGTACTTC
TRBJ1-5 | TRBV6-5 | . | . | CASSDQYSNQPQHF | TGTGCCAGCAGTGACCAGTATAGCAATCAGCCCCAGCATTTT
TRBJ2-1 | TRBV7-2 | . | TRBD2 | CASSPQTSGRGYNEQFF | TGTGCCAGCAGCCCTCAGACTAGCGGGAGGGGCTACAATGAGCAGTTCTTC
TRBJ1-4 | TRBV25-1 | . | TRBD1 | CASSEGTAYNEKLFF | TGTGCCAGCAGTGAAGGGACAGCGTACAATGAAAAACTGTTTTTT
TRBJ2-3 | TRBV28 | . | TRBD1 | CASSPNPGTGDSDTQYF | TGTGCCAGCAGTCCCAACCCCGGGACAGGGGATTCAGATACGCAGTATTTT
TRBJ1-5 | TRBV5-6 | . | . | CASSVGRSNQPQHF | TGTGCCAGCAGCGTGGGCCGTAGCAATCAGCCCCAGCATTTT
TRBJ2-3 | TRBV15 | . | . | CATSRGLPTDTQYF | TGTGCCACCAGCAGAGGCCTCCCCACAGATACGCAGTATTTT
TRBJ1-2 | TRBV13 | . | . | CASSLRYRDTNYGYTF | TGTGCCAGCAGCCTACGATACCGGGACACAAACTATGGCTACACCTTC
TRBJ1-2 | TRBV4-3 | . | . | CASSQGAWTEERGAYGYTF | TGCGCCAGCAGCCAGGGGGCGTGGACAGAGGAACGCGGAGCCTATGGCTACACCTTC
TRBJ2-3 | TRBV10-3 | . | . | CAISESSGDTQYF | TGTGCCATCAGTGAGTCATCTGGTGATACGCAGTATTTT
TRBJ1-2 | TRBV4-3 | . | TRBD1 | CASSPGQGNGYTF | TGCGCCAGCAGCCCGGGACAGGGAAATGGCTACACCTTC
TRBJ1-5 | TRBV30 | . | . | CAWSPRSEQPQHF | TGTGCCTGGAGTCCCCGTTCGGAGCAGCCCCAGCATTTT
TRBJ1-1 | TRBV5-1 | . | . | CASNDRGNTEAFF | TGCGCCAGCAATGACCGGGGGAACACTGAAGCTTTCTTT
TRBJ2-3 | TRBV30 | . | TRBD2 | CAWVAGGDTQYF | TGTGCCTGGGTTGCGGGAGGTGATACGCAGTATTTT
TRBJ1-4 | TRBV4-1 | few | . | CASSQDREEKLFF | TGCGCCAGCAGCCAAGATAGGGAGGAAAAACTGTTTTTT
TRBJ2-3 | TRBV28 | once | . | CASSFPIDRDTQYF | TGTGCCAGCAGTTTTCCCATAGATCGGGATACGCAGTATTTT
TRBJ2-1 | TRBV4-2 | . | . | CASSPTIRIGSYNEQFF | TGTGCCAGCAGCCCTACGATCCGGATCGGCTCCTACAATGAGCAGTTCTTC
TRBJ2-1 | TRBV2 | . | . | CAHGPYNEQFF | TGTGCCCACGGGCCTTACAATGAGCAGTTCTTC
TRBJ2-1 | TRBV30 | . | . | CAWMGSEPYNEQFF | TGTGCCTGGATGGGCAGTGAGCCCTACAATGAGCAGTTCTTC
TRBJ1-6 | TRBV4-1 | . | TRBD1 | CASSKGEGRGQSLHF | TGCGCCAGCAGCAAGGGGGAGGGCAGGGGGCAAAGCCTCCACTTT
TRBJ2-1 | TRBV4-2 | . | . | CASSQIGTRQFF | TGTGCCAGCAGCCAGATCGGGACTCGTCAGTTCTTC
TRBJ2-1 | TRBV5-4 | . | . | CASSQDSYSYNEQFF | TGTGCCAGCAGCCAAGACTCGTACTCCTACAATGAGCAGTTCTTC
TRBJ2-1 | TRBV30 | once | . | CAWGSYNEQFF | TGTGCCTGGGGGAGCTACAATGAGCAGTTCTTC
TRBJ1-5 | TRBV2 | . | . | CASSEALVGGMGNQPQHF | TGTGCCAGCAGTGAAGCGCTTGTCGGGGGTATGGGCAATCAGCCCCAGCATTTT
TRBJ2-1 | TRBV7-3 | . | TRBD2 | CASSLLAGVSNEQFF | TGTGCCAGCAGCTTACTTGCGGGAGTAAGTAATGAGCAGTTCTTC
TRBJ1-4 | TRBV4-3 | . | . | CASSQDRWGFDEKLFF | TGCGCCAGCAGCCAAGACAGGTGGGGTTTTGATGAAAAACTGTTTTTT
TRBJ2-1 | TRBV6-5 | . | TRBD2 | CASSGSGALEQFF | TGTGCCAGCAGTGGTAGCGGGGCACTTGAGCAGTTCTTC
TRBJ1-6 | TRBV4-1 | . | TRBD1 | CASSREPGQENSPLHF | TGCGCCAGCAGCCGGGAACCGGGACAGGAAAATTCACCCCTCCACTTT
TRBJ1-4 | TRBV6-1 | . | TRBD1 | CASSAIQDLGQSGIEKLFF | TGTGCCAGCAGTGCCATCCAGGACCTGGGACAGTCTGGCATTGAAAAACTGTTTTTT
TRBJ1-6 | TRBV28 | . | . | CASSFLDSSYNSPLHF | TGTGCCAGCAGTTTCTTGGATAGCTCCTATAATTCACCCCTCCACTTT
TRBJ1-5 | TRBV12-5 | once | . | CASGPNQPQHF | TGTGCTAGTGGACCCAATCAGCCCCAGCATTTT
TRBJ2-1 | TRBV30 | . | . | CAWNDYTVYNEQFF | TGTGCCTGGAACGACTACACAGTATACAATGAGCAGTTCTTC
TRBJ2-7 | TRBV28 | once | . | CASSLPNLYEQYF | TGTGCCAGCAGTTTACCGAACCTCTACGAGCAGTACTTC
TRBJ2-3 | TRBV6-5 | . | . | CATSGSGTDTQYF | TGTGCCACCTCAGGGTCGGGCACAGATACGCAGTATTTT
TRBJ2-1 | TRBV4-2 | . | TRBD1 | CASSQETGGFYNEQFF | TGTGCCAGCAGCCAAGAAACAGGGGGTTTCTACAATGAGCAGTTCTTC
TRBJ1-1 | TRBV27 | . | . | CASSLVGPVIMNTEAFF | TGTGCCAGCAGTCTCGTTGGGCCGGTTATCATGAACACTGAAGCTTTCTTT